The next 11 T cell receptor beta chains were all read from a single sample in a study of beta chain features in type 1 diabetes. Expressed TCRB transcripts were sequenced because the entire RNA isolate underwent reverse transcription. Data came from immunoSEQ multiplex PCR; TCRdb stores just in-frame clones and leaves some out. Of about 360,000 clones listed, roughly 12% are singletons. The source material was naive CD4+ T cells from blood. These receptors all stem from a young man in good health.

This clone has a handful of counts. The genes are TRBV4-2 and TRBJ1-5; the D is unclear. CDR1 is LGHNA, CDR2 YNFKEQ, per germline. The V and J ends lost 1 base and 5 bases respectively, with 15 bases between them. This CDR3 comprises 16 residues. The CDR3 nucleotides are TGTGCCAGCAGCCAAGCACTGGGCAGCCTTGATCAGCCCCAGCATTTT. The encoded protein is CASSQALGSLDQPQHF.

The gene calls are TRBV30 and TRBJ2-7, with 10 bases identical to TRBD1. The CDR3 runs to 14 residues. The germline V gene encodes CDR1 GTSNPN and CDR2 SVGIG (reference sequence). V shed 2 bases, J shed 6 bases, and the junction held 7 bases outside the gene matches. The CDR3 protein is CAWSTGTGDSEQYF. In nucleotides, the CDR3 is TGTGCCTGGAGTACCGGGACAGGGGACTCCGAGCAGTACTTC.

The V and J genes are TRBV28 and TRBJ2-7; D uncertain. The CDR3 is 14 residues long. The germline gives CDR1 MDHEN, CDR2 SYDVKM. The ends were cut back, 7 bases at V and 3 bases at J, with 16 bases in the middle. This CDR3 reads CASIPGGQDYEQYF. The CDR3 bases are TGTGCCAGCATTCCAGGTGGTCAGGACTACGAGCAGTACTTC.

This clone was counted only a few times. The chain carries TRBV4-2 and TRBJ2-7; 8 bases are a match to TRBD1. The V segment lost 1 base and the J segment 3 bases; nucleotides outside the gene matches: 5. Germline values: CDR1 LGHNA, CDR2 YNFKEQ. The CDR3 has 15 amino acids. CDR3 nucleotides: TGTGCCAGCAGCCAAGGGAGACAGGGGCTCTACGAGCAGTACTTC. Its translation: CASSQGRQGLYEQYF.

The chain employs TRBV6-1 and TRBJ2-7; 11 bases align to TRBD1. V was clipped by 8 bases and J by 2 bases; unmatched bases: 5. The CDR3 runs 14 residues. Germline-derived CDR1 and CDR2 are MNHNS and SASEGT. CDR3 sequence (DNA): TGTGCCAGCGGGGGGACAGGGGGAGCCTACGAGCAGTACTTC. It specifies CASGGTGGAYEQYF.

In this sample, this clone turned up a few times. The rearrangement uses TRBV18 and TRBJ2-7, with 8 bases aligning to TRBD1. V was clipped by 5 bases and J by 5 bases; unmatched bases: 2. CDR3 length: 12 amino acids. Germline CDR1 is KGHSH and CDR2 is LQKENI. Here the CDR3 DNA reads TGTGCCAGCTCAGGGACAGGTCACGAGCAGTACTTC. Translation gives CASSGTGHEQYF.

This clone was observed a handful of times. This chain connects TRBV30 to TRBJ2-1; 8 bases align to TRBD2. The CDR3 spans 14 residues. With V trimmed by 0 bases and J by 9 bases, 7 bases remained unmatched. Germline lookup yields CDR1 GTSNPN and CDR2 SVGIG (reference sequence). The DNA of the CDR3 is TGTGCCTGGAGTGTCGGACTAGCCGACAGTGAGCAGTTCTTC. Translation gives CAWSVGLADSEQFF.

CDR3 in amino acids: CASSPSGRLSYNEQFF. The DNA of the CDR3 is TGTGCCAGCAGTCCCAGCGGGAGACTCTCCTACAATGAGCAGTTCTTC. The gene calls are TRBV7-3 and TRBJ2-1; the match to TRBD2 covers 8 bases. Germline V gene data show CDR1 as SGHTA and CDR2 as FQGTGA. This CDR3 has 16 amino acids. The V segment lost 6 bases and the J segment 0 bases; nucleotides outside the gene matches: 7.

This rearrangement joins TRBV7-6 to TRBJ1-1, with a tentative D call TRBD1 (5 bases). V gave up 5 bases and J gave up 0 bases, with 10 bases separating them. Germline CDR1 SGHVS, CDR2 FNYEAQ. This CDR3 comprises 14 residues. CDR3 loop: CASSPNRLNTEAFF. CDR3 coding DNA: TGTGCCAGCAGCCCTAACAGGTTGAACACTGAAGCTTTCTTT.

This clone was observed many times. The rearrangement joins TRBV28 to TRBJ2-7; TRBD1 matches at 7 bases. This CDR3 contains 15 residues. Germline V gene data show CDR1 as MDHEN and CDR2 as SYDVKM. V was pared by 5 bases and J by 3 bases, with 10 bases of the junction left unmatched. CDR3 in amino acids: CASSPGTVGYYEQYF. CDR3 DNA sequence: TGTGCCAGCAGTCCAGGGACAGTCGGATACTACGAGCAGTACTTC.

The chain has TRBV28 and TRBJ1-3, with TRBD1 as a possible D gene (5 bases). Per the germline V gene, CDR1 is MDHEN and CDR2 is SYDVKM. This CDR3 has 15 residues. The V and J ends lost 2 bases and 4 bases respectively, with 12 bases between them. Written as DNA, the CDR3 is TGTGCCAGCAGTTTAACAGGCCCTCCAGGAAACACCATATATTTT. Translating it yields CASSLTGPPGNTIYF.